This T cell receptor (beta chain) was sequenced in a study of metastatic and nonmetastatic thyroid tumors. Study overall: The comparison covered peripheral blood and tumor or nodule tissue in malignant and benign thyroid patients.

The V and J ends lost 7 bases and 7 bases respectively, with 13 bases between them. The CDR3 extends over 13 amino acids. The germline CDR1 and CDR2 sequences are SNHLY and FYNNEI. This clone was seen repeatedly, ten times or more. What it binds is not known. In the original analysis: For papillary thyroid cancer, a distant-metastasis classifier was constructed from CDR3 differences observed across clinicopathological groups. Through MiXCR, TCRdb re-clonotyped the PCR reads. TCRdb's processing, not the authors' own work, is the source of the V and J calls. The sample holds about 24,000 clones, 13% seen once. Among the patients, none had received any treatment before thyroid surgery. Study-wide points: In both blood and tumor samples, TCR beta diversity was reported significantly higher for malignant than benign nodules.

This receptor was obtained from a female donor with papillary thyroid cancer or a benign thyroid nodule (not recorded which). Some clones in this sample may be carry-over from other donors' samples. Sequencing was done on a sample of blood. The chain links TRBV2 to TRBJ1-4; D perhaps matches TRBD1 (5 bases). The CDR3: CASTGGVGEKLFF. In DNA form, the CDR3 reads TGTGCCAGCACGGGGGGTGTAGGTGAAAAACTGTTTTTT.